One and the same sample provided the 8 T cell receptor beta chains below, sequenced in a study of a mutant IDH1 vaccine in newly diagnosed glioma. Their antigen targets remain unknown. The assay was immunoSEQ multiplex PCR, and TCRdb's table has in-frame clones only and misses some. The sample lists tens of thousands of clones; 84% were seen once. As for time point: week 35, safety follow-up. The investigators gave 300 ug of mutant IDH1 20-mer peptide in each vaccine dose, together with topical imiquimod. The source material was PBMCs, sampled from a glioma patient whose treatment included an IDH1 peptide vaccine. The receptors here all came from a man younger than 35 with glioma.

The chain links TRBV18 to TRBJ1-2; TRBD1 might be the D (5 bases). Trimming cost V 1 base and J 2 bases, with 11 bases left between them. This CDR3 region has 15 residues. Looked up from germline, CDR1 is KGHSH and CDR2 is LQKENI. In nucleotides, the CDR3 is TGTGCCAGCTCACCACGGGGCCACCCAAACTATGGCTACACCTTC. Protein sequence: CASSPRGHPNYGYTF.

The rearrangement uses TRBV6-1 and TRBJ1-2; D is undetermined. Trimming shortened V by 6 bases and J by 5 bases, and 19 bases separated the two germline ends. The CDR3 has 15 residues. Germline V gives CDR1 MNHNS, CDR2 SASEGT. CDR3 DNA: TGTGCCAGCAGCTTTGAGCAACGAGGGCCATATGGCTACACCTTC. It is translated as CASSFEQRGPYGYTF.

The V call is TRBV30, the J call TRBJ2-3; TRBD1 agrees at 7 bases. The CDR3 consists of 19 residues. The V gene end was trimmed by 1 base and the J gene end by 1 base; junction bases not matched to a gene: 17. CDR1 is GTSNPN, CDR2 SVGIG, per germline (reference sequence). The CDR3 region is CAWSGRDSSPHGGTDTQYF. DNA for the CDR3: TGTGCCTGGAGTGGCCGGGACAGCTCTCCCCATGGGGGCACAGATACGCAGTATTTT.

This clone was counted only a few times. J is TRBJ1-5 and V is TRBV6-1; 7 bases are shared with TRBD1. The CDR3 sequence is 14 residues long. The V gene's germline CDR1 is MNHNS and CDR2 SASEGT. V dropped 8 bases and J dropped 2; count of bases not matched to a gene: 6. For the CDR3, the DNA is TGTGCCAGCCAGAAGGGGGCAGGCAATCAGCCCCAGCATTTT. This translates into CASQKGAGNQPQHF.

This chain links TRBV5-1 with TRBJ1-1; no clear D gene. The CDR3 covers 15 residues. Per germline, CDR1 SGHRS and CDR2 YFSETQ. V was trimmed by 0 bases and J by 2 bases, leaving 11 bases between them. CDR3 in amino acids: CASSLALAPNTEAFF. The CDR3 DNA is TGCGCCAGCAGCTTGGCCTTGGCACCCAACACTGAAGCTTTCTTT.

The V call is TRBV5-4, the J call TRBJ2-5; 10 bases agree with TRBD2. After removal of 4 bases from V and 4 bases from J, the junction contained 7 bases not matched to a gene. Germline V gives CDR1 SGHNT, CDR2 YYREEE (reference sequence). The CDR3 has 15 residues. CDR3 protein: CASSQFLAGVETQYF. The CDR3 nucleotides read TGTGCCAGCAGCCAGTTCCTAGCGGGAGTAGAGACCCAGTACTTC.

The chain carries TRBV7-2 and TRBJ2-3; D may correspond to TRBD1 or TRBD2 (5 bases each). Germline-derived CDR1 and CDR2 are SGHTA and FQGNSA. This CDR3 is built from 15 residues. V gave up 5 bases and J gave up 6 bases, with 18 bases separating them. CDR3 region: CASSPLGVWRDTQYF. The DNA for the CDR3 is TGTGCCAGCAGCCCCTTGGGGGTTTGGAGGGATACGCAGTATTTT.

This chain uses TRBV7-9 with TRBJ1-2; a weak D match, TRBD1 (5 bases). V lost 1 base and J 4 bases, leaving 22 bases between the germline ends. Germline CDR1 SEHNR, CDR2 FQNEAQ (reference sequence). CDR3 length: 18 amino acids. CDR3 DNA sequence: TGTGCCAGCAGCTTAGGCCTGACCCGGGACTCCCACATCTATGGCTACACCTTC. Its translation: CASSLGLTRDSHIYGYTF.